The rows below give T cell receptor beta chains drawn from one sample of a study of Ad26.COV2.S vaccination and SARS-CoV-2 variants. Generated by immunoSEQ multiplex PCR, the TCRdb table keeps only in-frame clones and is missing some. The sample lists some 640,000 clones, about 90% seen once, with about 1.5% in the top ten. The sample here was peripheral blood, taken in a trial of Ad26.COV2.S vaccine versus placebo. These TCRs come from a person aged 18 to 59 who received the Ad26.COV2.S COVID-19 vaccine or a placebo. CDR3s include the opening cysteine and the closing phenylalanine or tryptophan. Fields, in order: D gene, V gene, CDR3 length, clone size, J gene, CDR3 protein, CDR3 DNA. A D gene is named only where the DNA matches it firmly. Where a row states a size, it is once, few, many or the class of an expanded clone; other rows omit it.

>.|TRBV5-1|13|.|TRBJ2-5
CASSPGRGETQYF
TGCGCCAGCAGCCCCGGCCGCGGAGAGACCCAGTACTTC
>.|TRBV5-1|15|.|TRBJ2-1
CASRDGESSYNEQFF
TGCGCCAGCAGGGACGGAGAGAGCTCCTACAATGAGCAGTTCTTC
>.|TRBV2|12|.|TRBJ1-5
CASGWANQPQHF
TGTGCCAGCGGATGGGCCAATCAGCCCCAGCATTTT
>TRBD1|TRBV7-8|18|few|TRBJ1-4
CASSPDRVALSTNEKLFF
TGTGCCAGCAGCCCGGACAGGGTGGCCCTTTCAACTAATGAAAAACTGTTTTTT
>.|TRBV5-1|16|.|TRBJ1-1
CASSLAGGKMNTEAFF
TGCGCCAGCAGCTTGGCGGGAGGAAAGATGAACACTGAAGCTTTCTTT
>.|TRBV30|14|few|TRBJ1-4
CAWSGRGGAEKLFF
TGTGCCTGGAGTGGCAGGGGAGGGGCTGAAAAACTGTTTTTT
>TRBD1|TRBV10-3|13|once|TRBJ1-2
CAIWAGQSYGYTF
TGTGCCATTTGGGCGGGACAGAGCTATGGCTACACCTTC
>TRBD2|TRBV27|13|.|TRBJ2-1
CATKTSAYNEQFF
TGTGCCACCAAGACTAGCGCGTACAATGAGCAGTTCTTC
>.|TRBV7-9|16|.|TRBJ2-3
CASTPEGYWSTDTQYF
TGTGCCAGCACCCCGGAGGGGTATTGGAGCACAGATACGCAGTATTTT
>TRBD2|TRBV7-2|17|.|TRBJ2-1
CASSFGAGTSLSGEQFF
TGTGCCAGCAGTTTCGGAGCCGGGACTAGCCTCTCGGGTGAGCAGTTCTTC
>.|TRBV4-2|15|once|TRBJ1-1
CASSQVGGWDTEAFF
TGTGCCAGCAGCCAAGTCGGGGGCTGGGACACTGAAGCTTTCTTT
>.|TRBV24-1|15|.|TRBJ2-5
CATSPTQGWQETQYF
TGTGCCACTAGCCCTACGCAGGGTTGGCAAGAGACCCAGTACTTC
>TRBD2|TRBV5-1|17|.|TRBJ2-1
CASALAGGPSGGNEQFF
TGCGCCAGCGCACTAGCGGGAGGGCCCTCAGGGGGCAATGAGCAGTTCTTC
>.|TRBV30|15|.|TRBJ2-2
CAWSKGPTHTGELFF
TGTGCCTGGAGTAAGGGACCAACTCACACCGGGGAGCTGTTTTTT
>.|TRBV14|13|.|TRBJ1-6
CASSQGRVSPLHF
TGTGCCAGCAGCCAGGGTCGGGTGTCACCCCTCCACTTT
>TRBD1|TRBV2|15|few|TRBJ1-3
CASSPDRGSGNTIYF
TGTGCCAGCAGTCCCGACAGGGGATCTGGAAACACCATATATTTT
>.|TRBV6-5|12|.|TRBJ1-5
CASRGPNQPQHF
TGTGCCAGCAGGGGCCCCAATCAGCCCCAGCATTTT
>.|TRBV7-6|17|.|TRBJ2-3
CASSFGLAGGAGDTQYF
TGTGCCAGCAGCTTCGGCCTAGCTGGGGGGGCCGGAGATACGCAGTATTTT
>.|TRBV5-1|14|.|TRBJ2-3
CASSLERGTDTQYF
TGCGCCAGCAGCTTGGAGCGGGGCACAGATACGCAGTATTTT
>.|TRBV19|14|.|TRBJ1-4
CASSLSATNEKLFF
TGTGCCAGTAGTCTGAGCGCAACTAATGAAAAACTGTTTTTT
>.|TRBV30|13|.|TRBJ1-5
CAWSPGARWPQHF
TGTGCCTGGAGCCCTGGAGCCCGGTGGCCCCAGCATTTT
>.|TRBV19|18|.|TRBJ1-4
CASSRYSPAVATNEKLFF
TGTGCCAGTAGTAGGTACAGCCCGGCGGTCGCAACTAATGAAAAACTGTTTTTT
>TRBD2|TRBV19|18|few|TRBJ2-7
CASSVIGGLAGGSYEQYF
TGTGCCAGTAGTGTCATCGGGGGACTAGCGGGAGGCTCCTACGAGCAGTACTTC
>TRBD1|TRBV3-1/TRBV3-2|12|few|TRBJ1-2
CASSGTGTGYTF
TGTGCCAGCAGTGGGACAGGGACTGGCTACACCTTC
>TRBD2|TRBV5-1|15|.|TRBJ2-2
CASKLASSGTGELFF
TGCGCCAGCAAACTAGCGTCCTCGGGCACCGGGGAGCTGTTTTTT
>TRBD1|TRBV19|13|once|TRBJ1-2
CASSMTGVGGYTF
TGTGCCAGTAGTATGACAGGGGTAGGTGGCTACACCTTC
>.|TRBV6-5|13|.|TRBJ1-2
CASSPRTFYGYTF
TGTGCCAGCAGTCCTAGGACCTTCTATGGCTACACCTTC
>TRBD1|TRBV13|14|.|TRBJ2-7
CASSLGRTGSEQYF
TGTGCCAGCAGCTTAGGGAGGACAGGGAGCGAGCAGTACTTC
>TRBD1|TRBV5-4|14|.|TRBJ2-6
CASLRDRGTNVLTF
TGTGCCAGCCTCCGGGACAGGGGGACCAACGTCCTGACTTTC
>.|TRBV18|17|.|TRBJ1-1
CASSPPPGPGVGTEAFF
TGTGCCAGCTCACCACCCCCGGGGCCTGGGGTCGGAACTGAAGCTTTCTTT
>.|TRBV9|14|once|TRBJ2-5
CASSVRVGRETQYF
TGTGCCAGCAGCGTCCGGGTCGGTCGCGAGACCCAGTACTTC
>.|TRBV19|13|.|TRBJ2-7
CASSIGGSYEQYF
TGTGCCAGTAGTATTGGGGGTTCCTACGAGCAGTACTTC
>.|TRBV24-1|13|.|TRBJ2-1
CATSDLTSNEQFF
TGTGCCACCAGTGATTTGACTAGTAATGAGCAGTTCTTC
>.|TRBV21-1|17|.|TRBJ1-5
CASSSPGEENSNQPQHF
TGTGCCAGCAGCTCGCCAGGCGAGGAAAATAGCAATCAGCCCCAGCATTTT
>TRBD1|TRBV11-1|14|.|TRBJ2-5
CASSLDRYQETQYF
TGTGCCAGCAGCTTGGACAGGTACCAAGAGACCCAGTACTTC
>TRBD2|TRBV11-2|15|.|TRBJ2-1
CASSLMGGSHNEQFF
TGTGCCAGCAGCTTGATGGGGGGGTCACACAATGAGCAGTTCTTC
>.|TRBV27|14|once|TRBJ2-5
CASSRPGVQETQYF
TGTGCCAGCAGCCGTCCGGGGGTACAAGAGACCCAGTACTTC
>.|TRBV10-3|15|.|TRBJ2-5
CAISEGGPNLETQYF
TGTGCCATCAGTGAGGGAGGTCCCAATCTGGAGACCCAGTACTTC
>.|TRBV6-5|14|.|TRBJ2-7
CASRPRRQTYEQYF
TGTGCCAGCAGACCCCGACGTCAAACCTACGAGCAGTACTTC
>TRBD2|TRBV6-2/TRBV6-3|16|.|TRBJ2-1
CASSYSTGLATSRQFF
TGTGCCAGCAGTTACTCGACGGGACTAGCGACCAGCCGTCAGTTCTTC
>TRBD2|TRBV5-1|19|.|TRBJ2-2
CASSSGLAAQWLGTGELFF
TGCGCCAGCAGCTCGGGACTAGCGGCCCAGTGGTTAGGCACCGGGGAGCTGTTTTTT
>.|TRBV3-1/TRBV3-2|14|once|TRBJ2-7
CASSREQGSYEQYF
TGTGCCAGCAGCAGGGAACAGGGCTCCTACGAGCAGTACTTC
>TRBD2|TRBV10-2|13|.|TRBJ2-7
CASSEVGRVEQYF
TGCGCCAGCAGTGAGGTCGGGAGGGTCGAGCAGTACTTC
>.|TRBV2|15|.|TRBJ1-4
CASQWMRGENEKLFF
TGTGCCAGCCAATGGATGAGGGGGGAAAATGAAAAACTGTTTTTT
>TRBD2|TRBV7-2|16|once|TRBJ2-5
CASSTGGLAGGGTQYF
TGTGCCAGCAGCACGGGCGGCCTAGCGGGAGGGGGGACCCAGTACTTC
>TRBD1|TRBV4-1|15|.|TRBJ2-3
CASSHMDRGGDTQYF
TGCGCCAGCAGCCATATGGACAGGGGGGGAGATACGCAGTATTTT